The rows below give T cell receptor beta chains drawn from one sample of a study of cytomegalovirus exposure and HLA in healthy donors. TCRdb's table, derived via immunoSEQ multiplex PCR, lists solely in-frame clones and lacks some. Recorded here are approximately 150,000 clones; the top ten clones represent under 2%. The specimen was PBMCs. The receptors derive from a woman in her 40s in good health and CMV-seronegative. Both conserved end residues are part of each CDR3. Fields, in order: J gene, V gene, D gene, CDR3 protein, CDR3 DNA. D genes are given only for firm matches.

TRBJ1-1 | TRBV2 | . | CASSEMGALSEAFF | TGTGCCAGCAGTGAAATGGGGGCCCTATCTGAAGCTTTCTTT
TRBJ1-4 | TRBV19 | . | CASSISGRSNEKLFF | TGTGCCAGTAGTATTTCGGGTCGGTCTAATGAAAAACTGTTTTTT
TRBJ1-3 | TRBV4-3 | TRBD1 | CASSQEVQGALGNTIYF | TGCGCCAGCAGCCAAGAAGTCCAGGGGGCGCTGGGAAACACCATATATTTT
TRBJ2-2 | TRBV6-4 | . | CASYGELFF | TGTGCCAGCTATGGGGAGCTGTTTTTT
TRBJ1-1 | TRBV12-5 | . | CASGLNRDTEAFF | TGTGCTAGTGGTTTAAACAGGGACACTGAAGCTTTCTTT
TRBJ2-3 | TRBV5-8 | . | CASSVDRSTDTQYF | TGTGCCAGCAGCGTTGACAGGAGCACAGATACGCAGTATTTT
TRBJ1-1 | TRBV5-1 | TRBD1 | CASTTGQGMNTEAFF | TGCGCCAGCACCACGGGACAGGGGATGAACACTGAAGCTTTCTTT
TRBJ2-3 | TRBV5-1 | TRBD2 | CASSSIAGGTDTQYF | TGCGCCAGCAGCTCTATAGCGGGGGGCACAGATACGCAGTATTTT
TRBJ2-1 | TRBV15 | . | CATSRDRRGEKFF | TGTGCCACCAGCAGAGATCGCAGGGGCGAGAAGTTCTTC
TRBJ1-1 | TRBV29-1 | . | CSVDSQGNTEAFF | TGCAGCGTTGATAGTCAGGGGAACACTGAAGCTTTCTTT
TRBJ1-3 | TRBV18 | TRBD1 | CASSPYRQGLAGNTIYF | TGTGCCAGCTCACCATACCGACAGGGGTTGGCTGGAAACACCATATATTTT
TRBJ2-6 | TRBV28 | . | CASSLRGSGANVLTF | TGTGCCAGCAGTTTAAGGGGATCTGGGGCCAACGTCCTGACTTTC
TRBJ1-6 | TRBV5-1 | . | CASRESSYNSPLHF | TGCGCCAGCAGAGAGAGCTCCTATAATTCACCCCTCCACTTT
TRBJ1-5 | TRBV6-4 | . | CASSYAADQPQHF | TGTGCCAGCAGTTACGCGGCAGATCAGCCCCAGCATTTT
TRBJ1-1 | TRBV27 | . | CASSIGQNTEAFF | TGTGCCAGCAGTATCGGACAGAACACTGAAGCTTTCTTT
TRBJ2-1 | TRBV15 | TRBD1 | CATSRAGTGRGYNEQFF | TGTGCCACCAGCAGGGCCGGGACAGGGAGGGGTTACAATGAGCAGTTCTTC
TRBJ2-5 | TRBV25-1 | TRBD2 | CATLTSGGQETQYF | TGTGCCACTTTGACTAGCGGGGGGCAAGAGACCCAGTACTTC
TRBJ2-1 | TRBV5-4 | . | CASSRGTMDEQFF | TGTGCCAGCAGCCGGGGAACGATGGATGAGCAGTTCTTC
TRBJ1-6 | TRBV18 | . | CASSPDTGYSPLHF | TGTGCCAGCTCACCGGACACAGGTTATTCACCCCTCCACTTT
TRBJ1-6 | TRBV15 | . | CATSRNDSPTLHF | TGTGCCACCAGCCGAAATGACAGCCCGACCCTCCACTTT
TRBJ1-6 | TRBV2 | . | CASTPIRGRSPLHF | TGTGCCAGCACCCCTATAAGGGGCCGATCACCCCTCCACTTT
TRBJ1-5 | TRBV7-2 | . | CASSLRQGNQPQHF | TGTGCCAGCAGCCTACGACAGGGCAATCAGCCCCAGCATTTT
TRBJ1-5 | TRBV29-1 | TRBD1 | CSVLTQGAGNQPQHF | TGCAGCGTCCTTACACAGGGGGCTGGCAATCAGCCCCAGCATTTT
TRBJ1-2 | TRBV27 | . | CASSLAGAGYGYTF | TGTGCCAGCAGTTTAGCAGGGGCTGGTTATGGCTACACCTTC